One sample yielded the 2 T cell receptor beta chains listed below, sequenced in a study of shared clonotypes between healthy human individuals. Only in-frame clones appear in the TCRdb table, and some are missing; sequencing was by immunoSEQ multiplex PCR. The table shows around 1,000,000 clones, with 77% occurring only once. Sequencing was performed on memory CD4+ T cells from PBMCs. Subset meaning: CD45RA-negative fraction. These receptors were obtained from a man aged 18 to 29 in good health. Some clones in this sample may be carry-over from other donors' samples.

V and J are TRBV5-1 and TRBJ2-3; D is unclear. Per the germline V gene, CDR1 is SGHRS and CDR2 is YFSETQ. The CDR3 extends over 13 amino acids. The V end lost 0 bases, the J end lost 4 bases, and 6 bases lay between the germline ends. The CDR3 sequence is CASSLGAADTQYF. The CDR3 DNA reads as TGCGCCAGCAGCTTGGGGGCGGCAGATACGCAGTATTTT.

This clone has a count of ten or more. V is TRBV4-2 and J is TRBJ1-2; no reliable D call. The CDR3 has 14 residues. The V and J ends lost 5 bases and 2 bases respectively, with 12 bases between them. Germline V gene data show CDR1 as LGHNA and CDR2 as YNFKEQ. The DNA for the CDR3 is TGTGCCAGCAGCAGGGAGGCGGGGAACTATGGCTACACCTTC. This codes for CASSREAGNYGYTF.